Below, 18 T cell receptor beta chains from the same sample are listed, as sequenced in a study of OX40 agonist ivuxolimab in advanced cancers. Using immunoSEQ multiplex PCR, the repertoire was profiled, and TCRdb retains in-frame clones only, with some absent. The sample has 67,000 or so clones, around nine tenths seen once. The sample was CD4+ or CD8+ T cells sorted from blood, taken in a trial of the OX40 agonist ivuxolimab. The source of these receptors is an adult with an advanced solid tumor such as melanoma, head and neck, liver or kidney cancer.

This chain links TRBV27 with TRBJ1-2; the match to TRBD1 covers 7 bases. CDR1 and CDR2 (germline): MNHEY, SMNVEV (reference sequence). The CDR3 extends over 16 amino acids. V was clipped by 9 bases and J by 2 bases; unmatched bases: 15. CDR3 residues: CARNLDRDPQNYGYTF. In DNA form, the CDR3 reads TGTGCCAGAAACTTAGACAGGGATCCTCAGAACTATGGCTACACCTTC.

The rearrangement links TRBV11-3 to TRBJ1-3; D is ambiguous. This CDR3 comprises 13 residues. Trimming left V 4 bases short and J 0 bases short, with 4 bases between. The germline gives CDR1 SGHNT, CDR2 YENEEA. CDR3 region: CASSSSSGNTIYF. The DNA of the CDR3 is TGTGCCAGCAGCTCCAGCTCTGGAAACACCATATATTTT.

DNA for the CDR3: TGTGCCAGCAGTAGCCGGTCGGAGCAGTTCTTC. It codes for CASSSRSEQFF. The chain combines TRBV6-5 with TRBJ2-1; no clear D. Germline V gives CDR1 MNHEY, CDR2 SVGAGI. V lost 5 bases and J lost 10, with 9 bases in between. This CDR3 has 11 amino acids.

The V and J genes are TRBV7-2 and TRBJ2-3; the match to TRBD2 covers 9 bases. V trimming: 4 bases; J trimming: 6 bases; junction bases outside the gene matches: 8. The CDR3 runs 15 residues. Germline CDR1 and CDR2: SGHTA and FQGNSA. CDR3 bases: TGTGCCAGCAGCTCTCGCGGGGGGGCCAGTGATACGCAGTATTTT. Protein: CASSSRGGASDTQYF.

This clone was found once. The chain employs TRBV14 and TRBJ2-1, with D tentatively TRBD2 (6 bases). Looked up from germline, CDR1 is SGHDN and CDR2 is FVKESK. Trimming left V 4 bases short and J 6 bases short, with 10 bases between. This CDR3 region has 13 residues. The CDR3 DNA reads TGTGCCAGCAGCCCTCAGGGAGGCAATGAGCAGTTCTTC. It encodes CASSPQGGNEQFF.

The chain links TRBV6-5 to TRBJ2-5; TRBD1 matches 9 bases. The CDR3 totals 15 residues. J was trimmed by 5 bases and V by 0 bases; bases with no gene match: 4. Germline V gene sequence: CDR1 MNHEY, CDR2 SVGAGI. CDR3 nucleotide sequence: TGTGCCAGCAGTTACTCCGGGACAGGGAGGGAGACCCAGTACTTC. It encodes CASSYSGTGRETQYF.

Turning to this clone: Other DNA sequences in this sample translate to the same CDR3. The chain has TRBV5-1 and TRBJ2-7, with 8 bases aligning to TRBD2. Losses at the gene ends were 4 bases for V and 0 bases for J; bases not matched to a gene: 3. Germline CDR1 reads SGHRS; CDR2 reads YFSETQ. The CDR3 totals 14 residues. The CDR3 region has the DNA TGCGCCAGCAGCCCCGGGACTAGCTCCTACGAGCAGTACTTC. This sequence encodes CASSPGTSSYEQYF.

The chain carries TRBV6-1 and TRBJ2-7, with 9 bases aligning to TRBD1. The germline V gene encodes CDR1 MNHNS and CDR2 SASEGT. The CDR3 extends over 16 amino acids. The J segment lost 2 bases and the V segment lost 3 bases, leaving 8 bases of the junction unmatched. CDR3 bases: TGTGCCAGCAGTGACTTGGGACAGGGAGGAACCTACGAGCAGTACTTC. Protein sequence: CASSDLGQGGTYEQYF.

The table lists this clone with a count of one. Other nucleotide sequences from this sample produce the same CDR3. The V call is TRBV5-6, the J call TRBJ2-3, with D possibly matching TRBD2 (6 bases). V was shortened by 4 bases and J by 4 bases, with 10 bases between the two germline ends. Germline CDR1 SGHDT, CDR2 YYEEEE. The CDR3 contains 13 residues. CDR3 nucleotides: TGTGCCAGCAGCGCGGGATATTCAGATACGCAGTATTTT. Its translation is CASSAGYSDTQYF.

V and J are TRBV10-3 and TRBJ1-3; D remains unclear. Germline CDR1 reads ENHRY; CDR2 reads SYGVKD. The V end was cut by 0 bases, the J end by 4 bases, with 7 bases between. The CDR3 is 14 amino acids. The CDR3 spells CAISESGVGNTIYF. The CDR3 coding sequence is TGTGCCATCAGTGAGTCAGGAGTCGGAAACACCATATATTTT.

The rearrangement uses TRBV5-4 and TRBJ1-2; D gene ambiguous. This CDR3 contains 14 residues. Trimming left V 0 bases short and J 0 bases short, with 6 bases between. Looked up from germline, CDR1 is SGHNT and CDR2 is YYREEE (reference sequence). The CDR3 nucleotides are TGTGCCAGCAGCTTGGTGCAGACTAACTATGGCTACACCTTC. The encoded protein is CASSLVQTNYGYTF.

V and J are TRBV12-5 and TRBJ2-1; 7 positions match TRBD2. V was clipped by 6 bases and J by 3 bases; unmatched bases: 5. Germline CDR1 reads LGHNT; CDR2 reads FRNRAP. This CDR3 region has 14 residues. The CDR3 spells CASGAGDYYNEQFF. DNA of the CDR3: TGTGCTAGTGGGGCGGGGGATTACTACAATGAGCAGTTCTTC.

The rearrangement uses TRBV2 and TRBJ2-1; 10 bases map to TRBD2. Germline CDR1 reads SNHLY; CDR2 reads FYNNEI. V lost 7 bases, J lost 2 bases, and 5 bases stayed unmatched. This CDR3 is 15 amino acids long. As DNA, the CDR3 is TGTGCCAGCATACAGCGGGGGGGGCCCTACAATGAGCAGTTCTTC. Amino acid sequence: CASIQRGGPYNEQFF.

Regarding this clone: Other DNA sequences in this sample translate to the same CDR3. The chain carries TRBV18 and TRBJ1-1; no reliable D call. V shed 3 bases and J shed 0 bases, with 5 bases lying between them. CDR3 length equals 13 residues. Germline CDR1 KGHSH, CDR2 LQKENI. CDR3: CASSPGLNTEAFF. DNA of the CDR3: TGTGCCAGCTCACCCGGATTGAACACTGAAGCTTTCTTT.

The genes are TRBV18 and TRBJ2-5, with 10 bases identical to TRBD2. The CDR3 spans 17 residues. The J segment lost 1 base and the V segment lost 3 bases, leaving 8 bases of the junction unmatched. The germline V gene has CDR1 KGHSH and CDR2 LQKENI. Here the CDR3 DNA reads TGTGCCAGCTCACCGAGGGCTAGCGGGGGAACCCAAGAGACCCAGTACTTC. This codes for CASSPRASGGTQETQYF.

This chain uses TRBV5-5 with TRBJ1-1, with D possibly being TRBD1 (5 bases). There are 17 residues in the CDR3. Germline assignment: CDR1 SGHKS and CDR2 YYEKEE (reference sequence). With 0 bases removed from V and 1 base from J, the gap between germline ends came to 16 bases. CDR3 residues: CASSLGWGVDPNTEAFF. CDR3 nucleotide sequence: TGTGCCAGCAGCTTGGGGTGGGGGGTTGACCCGAACACTGAAGCTTTCTTT. The variable domain in full, with the rest retrieved from reference TRBV5-5 and TRBJ1-1, is DAGVTQSPTHLIKTRGQQVTLRCSPISGHKSVSWYQQVLGQGPQFIFQYYEKEERGRGNFPDRFSARQFPNYSSELNVNALLLGDSALYLCASSLGWGVDPNTEAFFGQGTRLTVV.

The J gene is TRBJ1-5, the V gene TRBV6-1; 7 nucleotides match TRBD1. J gave up 0 bases and V 2 bases, and 7 bases lay outside the gene matches. CDR1 is MNHNS and CDR2 is SASEGT in the germline V gene. The CDR3 is made up of 17 amino acids. CDR3: CASSEWGGQISNQPQHF. For the CDR3, the DNA is TGTGCCAGCAGTGAATGGGGGGGACAGATTAGCAATCAGCCCCAGCATTTT.

The chain has TRBV7-8 and TRBJ1-4; D gene unclear. The CDR3 runs to 14 residues. The V end was cut by 8 bases, the J end by 5 bases, with 15 bases between. Germline V CDR1 and CDR2: SGHVS, FQNEAQ. CDR3 protein: CASSLQALNEKLFF. CDR3 DNA sequence: TGTGCCAGCTCCCTCCAGGCCTTGAATGAAAAACTGTTTTTT.